This T cell receptor (beta chain) comes out of a study of OX40 agonist ivuxolimab in advanced cancers. Study-wide context: The costimulatory receptor OX40 (CD134) was targeted by ivuxolimab, a fully human IgG2 agonistic monoclonal antibody. Patients were allowed to have had prior anti-PD-1, anti-PD-L1 or anti-CTLA-4 therapy, and 40% to 45% of the dose-escalation patients had been treated with checkpoint inhibitors. The monotherapy dose-escalation portion (N ≈ 52 patients) of the phase I ivuxolimab trial is reported in the paper. Intravenous ivuxolimab was administered to patients every 2 weeks at six dose levels: 0.01, 0.1, 0.3, 1.5, 3 and 10 mg/kg. Of the 50 or so patients in dose escalation, about 20 had hepatocellular carcinoma, some 15 had melanoma, 9 had renal cell carcinoma and 9 had head and neck cancer. Peripheral TCRbeta sequencing aimed to test whether ivuxolimab altered TCR sequence diversity and caused clonal T-cell expansion. In the dose-escalation cohort, 65% to 85% of patients were male, and the mean age was approximately 60 years with a range of roughly 20 to 80. Three dose-escalation patients achieved partial responses, one with hepatocellular carcinoma and two with cutaneous melanoma. The paper's findings and limits, for the study overall: Low levels of normalized T-cell clonal expansion were also seen in some patients who did not respond. At doses from 0.1 to 3.0 mg/kg, clonal expansion was seen in both CD4+ and CD8+ blood T cells between baseline and week 6. Antigen specificity was not determined for the clonally expanded peripheral T cells. In the 0.1-3.0 mg/kg groups, partial responders were among the patients with the lowest normalized peripheral clonal expansion, particularly in CD8+ T cells. After ivuxolimab, CD8+ T cells had more expanded clones than CD4+ T cells on average.

The trial excluded patients who had a history of autoimmune disease or were on systemic immunosuppression. In every dose cohort, peripheral blood was drawn for TCR sequencing at baseline, cycle 4 day 1, and cycle 7 day 1. Samples came from an open-label, multicenter, first-in-human phase I dose-escalation trial of ivuxolimab. The trial enrolled adults with locally advanced or metastatic head and neck squamous cell, hepatocellular, melanoma or renal cell carcinoma. CD4+ and CD8+ T cells were sorted separately from peripheral blood before TCR sequencing. To sequence the TCRbeta CDR3 region, genomic DNA was isolated from the sorted cells. The immunoSEQ Assay was used for sequencing of TCRbeta CDR3 regions. TCRdb re-hosts the immuneACCESS table, in-frame sequences only. Its copies lack some clones; in the studies checked, an unresolved V gene accounts for under half of them, and the cause for the rest is not known. The sample table lists about 52,000 clones, approximately 92% of them with a count of one. The ten largest clones capture over 20% of the sample.

V is shortened by 6 bases, J by 0 bases, and the region joining them spans 11 bases. CDR1 and CDR2 were assigned from the germline V gene as MGHDK and SYGVNS. From the cysteine up to the phenylalanine, the CDR3 has a length of 14 residues. Only CDR3 DNA remains: 42 bases, in frame from the first base. This clone was found once. Its antigen is unknown. There are no base qualities to consult, and no much larger clone falls within one base. The sample here was CD4+ or CD8+ T cells sorted from blood, taken in a trial of the OX40 agonist ivuxolimab. The sequence came from an adult with an advanced solid tumor such as melanoma, head and neck, liver or kidney cancer. The sequence is built from TRBV25-1 and TRBJ1-2; the D gene is unclear. The sequenced DNA is TGTGCCAGCAGGGGTCGGCAGACTAACTATGGCTACACCTTC. It encodes CASRGRQTNYGYTF.